The entry below gives a single T cell receptor beta chain sequence along with its context. Its antigen is unknown. Because it lacks the conserved phenylalanine or tryptophan at the end, this CDR3 is likely a read error. The template was RNA from unsorted bulk tissue. Distant lung tissue was collected more than 3 cm away from the tumor edge. Between August and November 2014, newly diagnosed, chemotherapy-naive lung cancer patients underwent thoracic surgery in China. This sample stems from a study of tumor and adjacent non-tumor tissue in lung cancer. About the study: Stage I to III disease affected ten to eleven men and about five women aged about 30 to 76. Study outcomes and limitations: Normal lung showed higher cumulative top 100 clone frequency than tumor. Compared with tumor, normal lung showed significantly lower TCR diversity.

This CDR3 contains 20 residues. Germline V gives CDR1 MGHRA, CDR2 YSYEKL. The library came from three nested PCR rounds adapted from ARM-PCR protocols. TCRdb re-called the multiplex PCR reads with MiXCR, one entry per CDR3 protein. The sample has some 80,000 distinct CDR3 sequences, just over 75% seen once; the top ten hold almost 40%. This clonotype was sampled from a man in his 70s with non-small cell lung cancer. The chain carries TRBV4-1 and TRBJ2-4; 10 positions agree with TRBD2. The material sequenced was distant non-tumor lung tissue. For the CDR3, the DNA is TGTGCCAGCAGCCCACTACGTCTAGCGGGGGCTGCTCCAGCCAAAAACATTCAGTACTCC. Protein sequence: CASSPLRLAGAAPAKNIQYS.